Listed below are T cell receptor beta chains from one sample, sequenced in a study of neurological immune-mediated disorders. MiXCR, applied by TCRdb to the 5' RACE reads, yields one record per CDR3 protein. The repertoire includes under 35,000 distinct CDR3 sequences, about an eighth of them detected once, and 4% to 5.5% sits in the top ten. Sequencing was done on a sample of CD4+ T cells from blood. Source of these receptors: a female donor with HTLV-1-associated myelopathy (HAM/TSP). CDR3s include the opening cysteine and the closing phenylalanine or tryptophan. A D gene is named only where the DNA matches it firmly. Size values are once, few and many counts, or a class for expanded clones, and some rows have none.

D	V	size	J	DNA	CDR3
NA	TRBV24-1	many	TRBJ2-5	TGTGCCACCAGTGTAGGGCCCGGGGAGACCCAGTACTTC	CATSVGPGETQYF
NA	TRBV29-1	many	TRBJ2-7	TGCAGCGTTAGGATAGAAGTCAACAACGAGCAGTACTTC	CSVRIEVNNEQYF
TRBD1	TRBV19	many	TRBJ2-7	TGTGCCAGTTCGGACAGGTTGAACTACGAGCAGTACTTC	CASSDRLNYEQYF
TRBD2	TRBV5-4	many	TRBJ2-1	TGTGCCAGCAGCTTGGCAGCGGGAGGGCCGATCAATGAGCAGTTCTTC	CASSLAAGGPINEQFF
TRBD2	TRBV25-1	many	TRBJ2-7	TGTGCCAGCAGTGATAGCGGGAGCTCCTACGAGCAGTACTTC	CASSDSGSSYEQYF
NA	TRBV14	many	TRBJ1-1	TGTGCCAGCAGCCGAGAAAGGACACCGGTGAAAGCTTTCTTT	CASSRERTPVKAFF
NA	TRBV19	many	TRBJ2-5	TGTGCCAGTAGTATCAACAGGGAAGGGACCCAGTACTTC	CASSINREGTQYF
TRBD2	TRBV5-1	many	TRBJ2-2	TGCGCCAGCAGCTTGGCCGGACCCCAGACTAGCGGGAGTACCGGGGAGCTGTTTTTT	CASSLAGPQTSGSTGELFF
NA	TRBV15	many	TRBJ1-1	TGTGCCACCAGCAGAGATCAGTGGGATCTGGGTGAAGCTTTCTTT	CATSRDQWDLGEAFF
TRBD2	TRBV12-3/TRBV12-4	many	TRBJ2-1	TGTGCCAGCAGTCCTACTAGCGGGGAACCCAATGAGCAGTTCTTC	CASSPTSGEPNEQFF
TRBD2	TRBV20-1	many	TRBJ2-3	TGCAGCGTACTAGCGGGAGTTATAGATACGCAGTATTTT	CSVLAGVIDTQYF
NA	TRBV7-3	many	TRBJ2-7	TGTGCCAGCAGCTCACCCGGGGCGTCCTACGAGCAGTACTTC	CASSSPGASYEQYF
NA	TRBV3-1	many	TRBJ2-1	TGTGCCAGCAGCCTGCCGGGCGTGAAAAACAATGAGCAGTTCTTC	CASSLPGVKNNEQFF
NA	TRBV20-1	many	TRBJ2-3	TGCAGTGCAACCGCGGGCAGGACCCTCACAGATACGCAGTATTTT	CSATAGRTLTDTQYF
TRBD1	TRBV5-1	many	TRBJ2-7	TGCGCCAGCAGCTTCCTGACAGGGAGCTACGAGCAGTACTTC	CASSFLTGSYEQYF
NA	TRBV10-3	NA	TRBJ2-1	TGTGCCATCAGAGATGCCGTCGGTGAGCAGTTCTTC	CAIRDAVGEQFF
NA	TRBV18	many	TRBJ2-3	TGTGCCAGCTCACCCGATGCGCGGGGTACGCAGTATTTT	CASSPDARGTQYF
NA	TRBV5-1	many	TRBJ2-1	TGCGCCAGCAGCTTGACAGGGAGCTCCTACAATGAGCAGTTCTTC	CASSLTGSSYNEQFF
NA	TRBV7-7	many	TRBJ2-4	TGTGCTAGCAGCCCCATGACGAGGAGGATTCAGTACTTC	CASSPMTRRIQYF
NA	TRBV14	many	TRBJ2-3	TGTGCCAGCAGCCAAGAGCAGTATTGGGATACGCAGTATTTT	CASSQEQYWDTQYF
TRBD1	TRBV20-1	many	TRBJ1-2	TGCAGTGCTAGAGTTACCAGGGGGGGTGGCGGCTACACCTTC	CSARVTRGGGGYTF
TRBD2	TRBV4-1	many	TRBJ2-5	TGCGCCAGCAGCCAACTAGCGGGAGAGACCCAGTACTTC	CASSQLAGETQYF
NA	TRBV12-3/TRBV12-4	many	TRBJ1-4	TGTGCCAGCAGTTTTCCTCAGGGAGGCGAAAAACTGTTTTTT	CASSFPQGGEKLFF
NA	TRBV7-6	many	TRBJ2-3	TGTGCCAGCAGCGGCCTGGAGGGTGGAACAGATACGCAGTATTTT	CASSGLEGGTDTQYF
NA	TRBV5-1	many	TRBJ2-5	TGCGCCAGCAGCTTGAATAACCAAGAGACCCAGTACTTC	CASSLNNQETQYF
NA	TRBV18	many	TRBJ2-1	TGTGCCAGCTCACCACCACAGGGTTCCTACAATGAGCAGTTCTTC	CASSPPQGSYNEQFF
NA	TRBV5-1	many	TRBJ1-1	TGCGCCAGCAGCTTGGTGCCTGGGGCCAACACTGAAGCTTTCTTT	CASSLVPGANTEAFF
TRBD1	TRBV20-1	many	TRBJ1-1	TGCAGTGCTAGAGACCCTACAGGGGGCACTGAAGCTTTCTTT	CSARDPTGGTEAFF
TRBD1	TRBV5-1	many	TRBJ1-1	TGCGCCAGCAGCGAACCGGGACAGATGAACACTGAAGCTTTCTTT	CASSEPGQMNTEAFF
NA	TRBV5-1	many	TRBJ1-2	TGCGCCAGCAGCTTGGTCGGGGCGTCGGATGGCTACACCTTC	CASSLVGASDGYTF
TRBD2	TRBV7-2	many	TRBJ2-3	TGTGCCAGCAGCTTAAGGGCTAGCGGGGGGGAGGATACGCAGTATTTT	CASSLRASGGEDTQYF
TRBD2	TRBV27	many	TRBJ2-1	TGTGCCAGCAGTTTACGCCCCCTAGCGGGAGGGTACAATGAGCAGTTCTTC	CASSLRPLAGGYNEQFF
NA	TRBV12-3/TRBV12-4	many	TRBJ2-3	TGTGCCAGCAGTTTGGAGGTGTCAGGGAATGGAGATACGCAGTATTTT	CASSLEVSGNGDTQYF
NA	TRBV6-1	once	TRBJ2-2	TGTGCCATCGGCTACGACGAATACACTGGGGAGCTGTTTTTT	CAIGYDEYTGELFF
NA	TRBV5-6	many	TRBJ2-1	TGTGCCAGCAGCTTATCATATATGAGACAGGACCACAATGAGCAGTTCTTC	CASSLSYMRQDHNEQFF
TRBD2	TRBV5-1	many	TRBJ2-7	TGCGCCAGCAGCTTGAAATCGGGACTAGCGGGAGGCGAGCAGTACTTC	CASSLKSGLAGGEQYF
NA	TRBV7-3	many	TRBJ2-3	TGTGCCAGCAGCTTATCTTCTAGCGCAAACACAGATACGCAGTATTTT	CASSLSSSANTDTQYF
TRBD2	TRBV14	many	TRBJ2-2	TGTGCCAGCAGCCCCGGGAGGCGGGCGTTCTCCGGGGAGCTGTTTTTT	CASSPGRRAFSGELFF
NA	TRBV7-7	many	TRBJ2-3	TGTGCTAGCAGCCCCCTTAGAGGGGGGGCCTCAGATACGCAGTATTTT	CASSPLRGGASDTQYF
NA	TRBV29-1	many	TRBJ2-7	TGCAGCGTTACAAGATCAGGAGATGGGGAGCAGTACTTC	CSVTRSGDGEQYF
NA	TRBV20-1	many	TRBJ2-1	TGCAGTGCCCACCAACTAGGCCTAACCTCCTACAATGAGCAGTTCTTC	CSAHQLGLTSYNEQFF
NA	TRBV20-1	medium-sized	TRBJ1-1	TGCAGTGCTGATTCCAGGGGAGAGAACACTGAAGCTTTCTTT	CSADSRGENTEAFF
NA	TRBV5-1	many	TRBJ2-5	TGCGCCACCACGACCGGGACCGCGCAAGAGACCCAGTACTTC	CATTTGTAQETQYF
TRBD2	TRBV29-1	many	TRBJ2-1	TGCAGCGTTGCTGGGACTACGAGCTCCTACAATGAGCAGTTCTTC	CSVAGTTSSYNEQFF
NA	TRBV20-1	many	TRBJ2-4	TGCAGTGCCAAAGCAGGGACCGCTATATCCCAGGGCATTCAGTACTTC	CSAKAGTAISQGIQYF
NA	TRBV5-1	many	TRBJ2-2	TGCGCCAGCAGTTCCCTCGGGCCCTCTAGGCCCAACACCGGGGAGCTGTTTTTT	CASSSLGPSRPNTGELFF
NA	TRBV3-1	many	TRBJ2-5	TGTGCCAGCAGCCAAGCGGGTCGATCGGGGACCCAGTACTTC	CASSQAGRSGTQYF
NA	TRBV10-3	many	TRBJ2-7	TGTGCCATCAGCGGGCAGGGGATTCCCTACGAGCAGTACTTC	CAISGQGIPYEQYF
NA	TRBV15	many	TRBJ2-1	TGTGCCACCAGCAGAGTGGGAGGCGGGGGACAAGTAATTGGTGAGCAGTTCTTC	CATSRVGGGGQVIGEQFF
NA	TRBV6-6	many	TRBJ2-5	TGTGCCAGCAGCCGGGGGACAGAAGAGACCCAGTACTTC	CASSRGTEETQYF
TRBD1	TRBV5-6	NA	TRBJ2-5	TGTGCCAGCACCGGCCGACAGCAGGGGGCAGGGCACCAAGAGACCCAGTACTTC	CASTGRQQGAGHQETQYF
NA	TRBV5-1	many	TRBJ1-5	TGCGCCAGCAGCTTGGAACAGGGCGCGAATCAGCCCCAGCATTTT	CASSLEQGANQPQHF
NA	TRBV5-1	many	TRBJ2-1	TGCGCCAGCAGCTTGGGCGTGAGGGTTGGGGCTGGGGAGCAGTTCTTC	CASSLGVRVGAGEQFF
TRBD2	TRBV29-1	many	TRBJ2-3	TGCAGCGTTGGGACTAGCGGGTCAGATACGCAGTATTTT	CSVGTSGSDTQYF